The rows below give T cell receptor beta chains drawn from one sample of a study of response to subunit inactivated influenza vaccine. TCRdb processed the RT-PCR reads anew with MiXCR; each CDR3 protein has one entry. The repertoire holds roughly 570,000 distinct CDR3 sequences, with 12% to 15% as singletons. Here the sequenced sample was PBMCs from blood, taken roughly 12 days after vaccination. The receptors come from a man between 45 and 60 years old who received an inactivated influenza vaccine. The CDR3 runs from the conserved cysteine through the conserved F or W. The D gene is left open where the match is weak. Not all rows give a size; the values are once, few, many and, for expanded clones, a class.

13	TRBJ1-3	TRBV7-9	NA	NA	CASSLSRINTIYF	TGTGCCAGCAGCTTAAGCAGGATCAACACCATATATTTT
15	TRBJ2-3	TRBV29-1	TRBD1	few	CSVEKTGDRADTQYF	TGCAGCGTCGAGAAGACAGGGGATCGCGCAGATACGCAGTATTTT
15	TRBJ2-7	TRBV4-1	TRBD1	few	CASSQGGQGSYEQYF	TGCGCCAGCAGCCAGGGAGGACAGGGGTCCTACGAGCAGTACTTC
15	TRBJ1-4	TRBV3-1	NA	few	CASSQPGTGNEKLFF	TGTGCCAGCAGCCAACCCGGGACCGGAAATGAAAAACTGTTTTTT
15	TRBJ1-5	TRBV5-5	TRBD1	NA	CASSSSGGSNQPQHF	TGTGCCAGCAGCTCGTCAGGGGGTAGCAATCAGCCCCAGCATTTT
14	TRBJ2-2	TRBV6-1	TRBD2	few	CATGGTLLTGELFF	TGTGCCACCGGGGGGACTTTGCTCACCGGGGAGCTGTTTTTT
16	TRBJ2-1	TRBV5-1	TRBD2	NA	CASSAAGGHSYNEQFF	TGCGCCAGCAGCGCAGCGGGGGGGCACTCCTACAATGAGCAGTTCTTC
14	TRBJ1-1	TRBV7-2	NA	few	CASFPGLSNTEAFF	TGTGCCAGCTTCCCGGGACTGTCGAACACTGAAGCTTTCTTT
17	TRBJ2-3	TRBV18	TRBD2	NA	CASSPLSGGPVGYTQYF	TGTGCCAGCTCACCACTGAGCGGGGGCCCCGTTGGATATACGCAGTATTTT
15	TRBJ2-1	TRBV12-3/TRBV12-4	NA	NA	CASSFPGRSYNEQFF	TGTGCCAGCTCATTTCCCGGTAGGTCCTACAATGAGCAGTTCTTC
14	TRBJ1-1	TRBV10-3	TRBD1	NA	CAASGGIVNTEAFF	TGTGCCGCCTCAGGGGGAATTGTGAACACTGAAGCTTTCTTT
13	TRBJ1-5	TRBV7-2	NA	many	CASSLGGAQPQHF	TGTGCCAGCAGCTTAGGAGGGGCGCAGCCCCAGCATTTT
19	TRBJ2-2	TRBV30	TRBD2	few	CAWSPYLGLAGDNTGELFF	TGTGCCTGGAGCCCCTACCTGGGACTAGCGGGGGATAACACCGGGGAGCTGTTTTTT
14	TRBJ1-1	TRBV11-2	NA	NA	CASSLKASNTEAFF	TGTGCCAGCAGCTTAAAGGCCTCGAACACTGAAGCTTTCTTT
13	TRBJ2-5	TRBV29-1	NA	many	CSVEIWGAETQYF	TGCAGCGTTGAGATCTGGGGGGCGGAGACCCAGTACTTC
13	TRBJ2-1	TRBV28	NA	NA	CASSLSGALEQFF	TGTGCCAGCAGTTTATCTGGGGCTCTTGAGCAGTTCTTC
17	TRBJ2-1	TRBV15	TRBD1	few	CATSRRGDRSSYNEQFF	TGTGCCACCAGCAGGAGGGGGGACAGGAGCTCCTACAATGAGCAGTTCTTC
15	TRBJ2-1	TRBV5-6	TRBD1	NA	CASSIGTGDYNEQFF	TGTGCCAGCAGCATCGGGACAGGGGACTACAATGAGCAGTTCTTC
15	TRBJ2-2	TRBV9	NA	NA	CASSVASGFDGELFF	TGTGCCAGCAGCGTAGCTTCGGGGTTTGACGGGGAGCTGTTTTTT
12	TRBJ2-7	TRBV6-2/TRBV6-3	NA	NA	CASIISGGKQYF	TGTGCCAGCATCATATCCGGGGGCAAGCAGTACTTC
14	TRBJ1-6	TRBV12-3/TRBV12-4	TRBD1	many	CASSLAGRGSPLHF	TGTGCCAGCAGTTTAGCTGGCAGGGGGTCACCCCTCCACTTT
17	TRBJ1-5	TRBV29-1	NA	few	CSAASFGDGDSNQPQHF	TGCAGCGCTGCCTCCTTCGGGGACGGCGATAGCAATCAGCCCCAGCATTTT
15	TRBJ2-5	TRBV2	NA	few	CASSEDTWSRETQYF	TGTGCCAGCAGTGAGGACACGTGGTCTAGAGAGACCCAGTACTTC
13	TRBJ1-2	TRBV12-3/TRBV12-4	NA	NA	CASTGVPGYGYTF	TGTGCCAGCACCGGTGTCCCAGGTTATGGCTACACCTTC
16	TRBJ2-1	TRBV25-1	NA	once	CASSGGVGSQYREQFF	TGTGCCAGCAGTGGTGGTGTAGGGAGCCAATACCGGGAGCAGTTCTTC
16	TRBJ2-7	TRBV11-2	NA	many	CASSLLHRPPTYEQYF	TGTGCCAGCAGCTTACTCCACAGGCCCCCCACCTACGAGCAGTACTTC
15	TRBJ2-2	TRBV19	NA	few	CASSIFQGPTGELFF	TGTGCCAGTAGTATCTTCCAGGGACCCACCGGGGAGCTGTTTTTT
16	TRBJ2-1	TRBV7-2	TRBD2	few	CASSHLGLAGANEQFF	TGTGCCAGCAGCCACCTAGGACTAGCGGGAGCCAATGAGCAGTTCTTC
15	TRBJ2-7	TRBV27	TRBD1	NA	CASSLQGIVAHEQHF	TGTGCCAGCAGTCTACAGGGGATAGTAGCCCACGAGCAGCACTTC